A selection of T cell receptor beta chains follows, all from one sample in a study of PD-1 blockade in mismatch repair-deficient tumors. The assay was immunoSEQ multiplex PCR, and TCRdb's table has in-frame clones only and misses some. The data show about 120,000 clones, roughly 80% seen once. The sequenced sample was peripheral blood, obtained approximately 14 months after starting pembrolizumab. Receptor source: an adult with mismatch repair-deficient cancer. Both conserved end residues are part of each CDR3. Fields, in order: clone size, V gene, D gene, J gene, CDR3 protein, CDR3 DNA. A D gene is named only where the DNA matches it firmly. Clone size is not always given. Where it is, it says once, few, many or a class for expanded clones.

-	TRBV4-2	TRBD2	TRBJ2-7	CASSQDQLATSSYEQYF	TGTGCCAGCAGCCAAGATCAACTAGCGACCAGCTCCTACGAGCAGTACTTC
-	TRBV27	-	TRBJ2-1	CASSLRRGPEFF	TGTGCCAGCAGCTTACGGAGAGGGCCGGAGTTCTTC
-	TRBV7-7	TRBD1	TRBJ1-1	CASSRDRNTEAFF	TGTGCTAGCAGCAGGGACAGGAACACTGAAGCTTTCTTT
-	TRBV7-9	-	TRBJ2-5	CASRGSGGQETQYF	TGTGCCAGCAGGGGCTCCGGGGGGCAGGAGACCCAGTACTTC
-	TRBV11-3	-	TRBJ2-1	CASSAVMEEQFF	TGTGCCAGCAGCGCGGTAATGGAAGAGCAGTTCTTC
-	TRBV5-1	TRBD1	TRBJ2-1	CASSLQGASNEQFF	TGCGCCAGCAGCTTACAGGGGGCCTCCAATGAGCAGTTCTTC
few	TRBV19	TRBD1	TRBJ1-1	CASSFDRGNTEAFF	TGTGCCAGTAGTTTCGACAGGGGGAACACTGAAGCTTTCTTT
once	TRBV18	TRBD2	TRBJ2-7	CASSISLAGGPSEQYF	TGTGCCAGCTCCATCTCCCTAGCGGGAGGGCCTAGCGAGCAGTACTTC
few	TRBV19	-	TRBJ1-2	CASSKDRSSNYGYTF	TGTGCCAGTAGTAAGGACCGATCATCTAACTATGGCTACACCTTC
-	TRBV30	-	TRBJ2-3	CAWTGGMVDTQYF	TGTGCCTGGACAGGGGGGATGGTAGATACGCAGTATTTT
few	TRBV28	-	TRBJ1-1	CASTPGGGNTEAFF	TGTGCCAGCACCCCCGGCGGGGGGAACACTGAAGCTTTCTTT
-	TRBV5-1	TRBD2	TRBJ2-5	CASSVTSGQETQYF	TGCGCCAGCAGCGTGACTAGCGGACAAGAGACCCAGTACTTC
-	TRBV6-6	-	TRBJ2-2	CASEEPGAGGELFF	TGTGCCAGTGAAGAACCAGGGGCGGGCGGGGAGCTGTTTTTT
-	TRBV7-9	-	TRBJ2-7	CASSHAGQPGEQYF	TGTGCCAGCAGCCACGCCGGACAGCCTGGGGAGCAGTACTTC